Listed here are 2 T cell receptor beta chains from one sample, sequenced in a study of blood T cell repertoires in COVID-19 (dated by TCRdb to about 2020). The method was the immunoSEQ multiplex PCR assay. TCRdb took this table from immuneACCESS and kept in-frame rearrangements with V and J called. Such tables lack part of the clones; where checked against another copy, unresolved V genes explain under half of the gap, and the rest is unexplained. Across this sample there are roughly 110,000 clones, with 65% to 85% seen only once. The top ten clones comprise 0.7% to 0.85% of the sample. Sequences were obtained from peripheral blood. These receptor sequences come from a woman aged 70-85 years with acute or convalescent COVID-19.

The rearrangement joins TRBV9 to TRBJ2-2, with a possible D match to TRBD2 (7 bases). Germline loops: CDR1 SGDLS, CDR2 YYNGEE. This CDR3 contains 16 residues. The germline V and J ends were trimmed by 3 bases and 0 bases, with 12 bases remaining between them. CDR3 amino acids: CASSAQGGANTGELFF. In DNA form, the CDR3 reads TGTGCCAGCAGCGCTCAAGGGGGGGCGAACACCGGGGAGCTGTTTTTT. The full variable domain, its missing parts supplied by reference TRBV9 and TRBJ2-2, is DSGVTQTPKHLITATGQRVTLRCSPRSGDLSVYWYQQSLDQGLQFLIQYYNGEERAKGNILERFSAQQFPDLHSELNLSSLELGDSALYFCASSAQGGANTGELFFGEGSRLTVL.

The V call is TRBV7-8, the J call TRBJ1-4; D call uncertain. Trimming removed 5 bases from V and 7 bases from J, with 17 bases in between. CDR3 length: 15 amino acids. Per germline, CDR1 SGHVS and CDR2 FQNEAQ. The CDR3 nucleotides read TGTGCCAGCAGCCCACTATCGTCCGGCCTTGAAAAACTGTTTTTT. Translation: CASSPLSSGLEKLFF.